The source of this T cell receptor (beta chain) is a study of cytomegalovirus exposure and HLA in healthy donors. Whole-study context: Approximately 85 million unique TCRs from HLA-typed donors were held in an early release of data.

The ends were cut back, 2 bases at V and 7 bases at J, with 11 bases in the middle. Germline assignment: CDR1 MNHEY and CDR2 SVGAGI. The CDR3 contains 13 residues. Both 60 Vbeta primers and 13 Jbeta primers went into the PCR. The repertoire was sequenced with immunoSEQ multiplex PCR; TCRdb's copy has only in-frame clones and lacks some. The sample table sets out roughly 75,000 clones. A word on this clone: What it binds is not known.

Study results and caveats: Presence/absence analyses assumed roughly uniform sequencing depth across donors.

The rearrangement uses TRBV6-5 and TRBJ1-2, with TRBD1 as a possible D gene (5 bases). Sequencing input: PBMCs. The sequence was obtained from a boy between 10 and 17 years old in good health and CMV-seronegative. CDR3 nucleotides: TGTGCCAGCAGTTACGAAGGGGTGCGTGGCTACACCTTC. It is translated as CASSYEGVRGYTF.